The present T cell receptor (beta chain) was sequenced within a study of T cells after posttransplantation cyclophosphamide. This clone was recorded many times. Sequencing used immunoSEQ multiplex PCR; TCRdb keeps in-frame clones, though not all of them. The repertoire consists of some 40,000 clones, none detected only once. The CDR3 length is 14 residues. V shed 1 base, J shed 5 bases, and the junction held 5 bases outside the gene matches. Germline V gives CDR1 GTSNPN, CDR2 SVGIG (reference sequence). The sequencing input was PBMCs. The sequence derives from a man aged 35-49 years in good health, CMV-negative, and a related stem cell transplant donor. The rearrangement links TRBV30 to TRBJ1-2; 9 nucleotides match TRBD1. The CDR3: CAWSGDREEYGYTF. In nucleotides, the CDR3 is TGTGCCTGGAGTGGGGACAGGGAAGAATATGGCTACACCTTC.